This TCR beta chain was captured in a study of shared clonotypes between healthy human individuals. Study results and caveats: The study found lower generation probabilities in non-shared clonotypes than in those shared by all four donors. Exclusively blood specimens were collected; tissue repertoires likely differ.

As regards this clone: The antigen is undetermined. At one boundary the junction diverges from the germline segment, which might be a read error.

Everyone who donated was a Caucasian adult who lived in Nashville, Tennessee. Germline values: CDR1 SNHLY, CDR2 FYNNEI. CDR3 length: 11 residues. In replicate PCRs of sorted subsets, approximately 210 ng DNA, about 30,000 T cell genomes, was used. TCRdb keeps only in-frame clones here, not all; method: immunoSEQ multiplex PCR. The data show about 2.5 million clones, roughly 90% seen once. This chain links TRBV2 with TRBJ2-7; D is possibly TRBD1 (5 bases). The TCR comes from a man between 18 and 35 years old in good health. Some clones in this sample may be carry-over from other donors' samples. The sequenced material came from naive CD4+ T cells from PBMCs. Subset of the sample: CD45RA+ positively selected. The CDR3 coding sequence is TGTGCCAGCAGTGATCACGACAGTCTTATATTC. Translated: CASSDHDSLIF.